The source of this TCR beta chain is a study of control samples from healthy donors and cancer patients. Trimming removed 4 bases from V and 1 base from J, with 13 bases in between. This CDR3 has 15 amino acids. The germline V gene has CDR1 MGHRA and CDR2 YSYEKL. Method: immunoSEQ multiplex PCR; TCRdb's copy keeps in-frame clones and lacks some. The sample shows around 23,000 clones, around 85% of them seen only once. The sequencing input was PBMCs. This chain uses TRBV4-1 with TRBJ1-1; D is ambiguous. This clonotype was obtained from a man between 60 and 75 years old with head and neck cancer. DNA of the CDR3: TGCGCCAGCAGCCTTCGGGGAGCGACGAACACTGAAGCTTTCTTT. It translates to CASSLRGATNTEAFF.